The rows below give T cell receptor beta chains drawn from one sample of a study of blood T cell repertoires in COVID-19. Measured with immunoSEQ multiplex PCR; TCRdb has only the in-frame clones, and not every one. The sample holds some 180,000 clones, roughly four fifths seen once. Sequencing was done on a sample of peripheral blood. The receptors here all came from a human donor in a cohort sampled during active COVID-19. CDR3s include the opening cysteine and the closing phenylalanine or tryptophan. Each record gives: clone size, J gene, V gene, D gene, CDR3 DNA, CDR3 protein. D genes are given only for firm matches. Some rows have no size entry. The others give once, few or many, or a class for an expanded clone.

.,TRBJ2-7,TRBV7-2,TRBD1,TGTGCCAGCAGGCTGCGGACAGGGGAGAACTACGAGCAGTACTTC,CASRLRTGENYEQYF
few,TRBJ2-7,TRBV6-1,TRBD1,TGTGCCAGCAGTGAAGGGGAGGACAGGGTAACCTACGAGCAGTACTTC,CASSEGEDRVTYEQYF
.,TRBJ2-1,TRBV15,TRBD1,TGTGCCACCAGCAGAGCCGGGACAGGGACCTACAATGAGCAGTTCTTC,CATSRAGTGTYNEQFF
.,TRBJ1-2,TRBV5-6,TRBD1,TGTGCCAGCAGCTTCCGGGACAGAACTAACTATGGCTACACCTTC,CASSFRDRTNYGYTF
.,TRBJ1-1,TRBV7-8,.,TGTGCCAGCAGCTCCGTGGGGGGTGCTTTCTTT,CASSSVGGAFF
.,TRBJ1-1,TRBV3-1/TRBV3-2,.,TGTGCCAGCAGCCAAGTACGAGGACAACGGACTGAAGCTTTCTTT,CASSQVRGQRTEAFF
.,TRBJ2-5,TRBV20-1,TRBD2,TGCAGTGCTAGTCGCGACACTAGCGGGGCTAACCAAGAGACCCAGTACTTC,CSASRDTSGANQETQYF
.,TRBJ1-2,TRBV19,TRBD1,TGTGCCAGTAGCTGGGGACAGAACTATGGCTACACCTTC,CASSWGQNYGYTF
.,TRBJ1-4,TRBV7-2,.,TGTGCCAGCAGCCCCTACCGGCGGGTAGAGGGAGAAAAACTGTTTTTT,CASSPYRRVEGEKLFF
.,TRBJ1-2,TRBV28,TRBD1,TGTGCCAGCAGAAAAAGGACAGGGCGAGTTAACTATGGCTACACCTTC,CASRKRTGRVNYGYTF
.,TRBJ1-1,TRBV7-2,.,TGTGCCAGCAGCACGTACCCAGGGGACACTGAAGCTTTCTTT,CASSTYPGDTEAFF
.,TRBJ1-5,TRBV19,TRBD1,TGTGCCATTTTCATCCGGGACAGGGACTCGGAGCCCCAGCATTTT,CAIFIRDRDSEPQHF
.,TRBJ2-1,TRBV7-9,.,TGTGCCAGCAGCTCCTTTAGAGCTTCCTCCTACAATGAGCAGTTCTTC,CASSSFRASSYNEQFF
.,TRBJ1-4,TRBV7-9,.,TGTGCCAGCAGCTTAGCGTACAGGGAAGCTGAAAAACTGTTTTTT,CASSLAYREAEKLFF
.,TRBJ2-1,TRBV27,.,TGTGCCAGCAGTTCATTGAGGGACTACAATGAGCAGTTCTTC,CASSSLRDYNEQFF
.,TRBJ2-1,TRBV18,.,TGTGCCAGCTCACCGGCAAGGGGGAGCAGCTCCTACAATGAGCAGTTCTTC,CASSPARGSSSYNEQFF
.,TRBJ2-3,TRBV9,TRBD2,TGTGCCAGCAGCGACGGGGGGGCCATAGATACGCAGTATTTT,CASSDGGAIDTQYF
.,TRBJ2-7,TRBV12-5,TRBD2,TGTGCTAGTGGTTTCCCGGGACTACCGTACGAGCAGTACTTC,CASGFPGLPYEQYF
.,TRBJ2-3,TRBV19,TRBD2,TGTGCCAGTAGTATAGGGGTCGGTCGAGCGGGGCCCCGAGGTCCAGATACGCAGTATTTT,CASSIGVGRAGPRGPDTQYF
.,TRBJ2-7,TRBV19,.,TGTGCCAGTAGCAAACTAGTCCCTAAACCACTCTACGAGCAGTACTTC,CASSKLVPKPLYEQYF
.,TRBJ2-7,TRBV11-2,.,TGTGCCAGCAGCTTAGTCGGGGAAATCTACGAGCAGTACTTC,CASSLVGEIYEQYF
.,TRBJ2-1,TRBV19,.,TGTGCCAGTAGTATCATGGAGGGGCTTGAGCAGTTCTTC,CASSIMEGLEQFF
.,TRBJ1-2,TRBV5-5,.,TGTGCCAGCAGCTTGGGGGGAGAATCTCACTATGGCTACACCTTC,CASSLGGESHYGYTF
.,TRBJ1-2,TRBV6-6,TRBD1,TGTGCCAGCAGTTACTCGAGCGGAGGGGGCCGTTATGGCTACACCTTC,CASSYSSGGGRYGYTF
.,TRBJ2-5,TRBV2,TRBD1,TGTGCCAGCAGCGTTGGGGACAGGGGTGGGGAGACCCAGTACTTC,CASSVGDRGGETQYF
.,TRBJ1-1,TRBV7-3,.,TGTGCCAGCAGCTCACAGGGCAGCACTGAAGCTTTCTTT,CASSSQGSTEAFF
.,TRBJ2-1,TRBV7-9,.,TGTGCCAGCAGCTTAGTCCGGCTACCTAGCTCCTACAATGAGCAGTTCTTC,CASSLVRLPSSYNEQFF
few,TRBJ1-6,TRBV6-5,.,TGTGCCAGCAGTTACGGGGGGGCGGAAACTCGTTCACCCCTCCACTTT,CASSYGGAETRSPLHF
.,TRBJ1-5,TRBV7-9,.,TGTGCCAGCAGCTTGTCGAACACCCGTAATCAGCCCCAGCATTTT,CASSLSNTRNQPQHF
.,TRBJ1-1,TRBV7-2,TRBD1,TGTGCCAGCAGCTTTTGGGACAGGAGGAACACTGAAGCTTTCTTT,CASSFWDRRNTEAFF
.,TRBJ2-2,TRBV2,TRBD1,TGTGCCAGCAGAGGAAATGGACAGGGGGCGTGGGAGCTGTTTTTT,CASRGNGQGAWELFF
.,TRBJ2-7,TRBV9,.,TGTGCCAGCAGCGTAGGGCCGCCGTCCTACGAGCAGTACTTC,CASSVGPPSYEQYF
.,TRBJ2-1,TRBV7-6,.,TGTGCCAGCAGCTTAATCAGGGGCGATGAGCAGTTCTTC,CASSLIRGDEQFF
.,TRBJ1-4,TRBV15,TRBD1,TGTGCCACCAGCCGAAACAGGGGAGGTGAAAAACTGTTTTTT,CATSRNRGGEKLFF
.,TRBJ2-1,TRBV4-1,TRBD2,TGCGCCAGCAGCCAGACTGCGGGAGCCAACAATGAGCAGTTCTTC,CASSQTAGANNEQFF
.,TRBJ2-6,TRBV5-1,TRBD1,TGCGCCAGCAGGGAGACAGGGGGCGCGATGAACTCTGGGGCCAACGTCCTGACTTTC,CASRETGGAMNSGANVLTF
few,TRBJ1-5,TRBV5-1,.,TGCGCCAGCAGCTTGGGACAAAGTAGCAATCAGCCCCAGCATTTT,CASSLGQSSNQPQHF
once,TRBJ1-1,TRBV6-5,.,TGTGCCAGCAGTTCCTGGGGGGGCACGACTGAAGCTTTCTTT,CASSSWGGTTEAFF
.,TRBJ1-2,TRBV19,.,TGTGCCAGTGGCGAGGCCTATGGCTACACCTTC,CASGEAYGYTF
.,TRBJ2-7,TRBV6-5,TRBD1,TGTGCCAGCAGCCAGACAGGGGGCGCAGGTTACGAGCAGTACTTC,CASSQTGGAGYEQYF
.,TRBJ1-5,TRBV18,TRBD1,TGTGCCAGCTCACCACGACAGGGGACGGATCAGCCCCAGCATTTT,CASSPRQGTDQPQHF
.,TRBJ1-2,TRBV5-4,.,TGTGCCAGCAGCCCGCCAGGGCCCGCCTATGGCTACACCTTC,CASSPPGPAYGYTF
.,TRBJ1-2,TRBV6-5,TRBD1,TGTGCCAGCAGTTACCCGGGACAGGGGGAGAATGGCTACACCTTC,CASSYPGQGENGYTF
few,TRBJ2-3,TRBV2,.,TGTGCCAGCAGTGATGATGGGTTAGGGGGAGCTACAGATACGCAGTATTTT,CASSDDGLGGATDTQYF
.,TRBJ2-1,TRBV5-5,TRBD2,TGTGCCAGCAGCTCAAGATTTAGCGGGGGGCAAAGCTCCTACAATGAGCAGTTCTTC,CASSSRFSGGQSSYNEQFF
few,TRBJ2-2,TRBV5-1,TRBD1,TGCGCCAGCAGCAAGGACAGGGTTCGGGCCGGGGAGCTGTTTTTT,CASSKDRVRAGELFF
once,TRBJ2-7,TRBV19,TRBD1,TGTGCCAGTAGTTACGGGACAGGGGAAAACTACGAGCAGTACTTC,CASSYGTGENYEQYF
once,TRBJ1-2,TRBV2,TRBD1,TGTGCCAGCAGTGAATCCAGGGGGCAGTTGGGATATGGCTACACCTTC,CASSESRGQLGYGYTF
.,TRBJ2-7,TRBV5-1,.,TGCGCCAGCAGCTCCCTCGGGCGGGGGCTGTCCTCGTCCTACGAGCAGTACTTC,CASSSLGRGLSSSYEQYF
.,TRBJ1-1,TRBV7-3,.,TGTGCCAGCAGCTTAAAAGGGGGTACTGAAGCTTTCTTT,CASSLKGGTEAFF
.,TRBJ2-7,TRBV4-1,TRBD1,TGCGCCAGCAGCCAGGGGGACAGGGGATTCTACGAGCAGTACTTC,CASSQGDRGFYEQYF
.,TRBJ1-2,TRBV6-5,.,TGTGCCAGCAGAACCGGGAGCAACTATGGCTACACCTTC,CASRTGSNYGYTF
.,TRBJ1-5,TRBV6-5,TRBD1,TGTGCCAGCAGCCCATTCGGGACAGGGTCTCAGCCCCAGCATTTT,CASSPFGTGSQPQHF
.,TRBJ1-2,TRBV19,.,TGTGCCAGTAGCAACTCACGGTGGGAGGGGAGCTACACCTTC,CASSNSRWEGSYTF